The next 25 T cell receptor beta chains were all read from a single sample in a study of CD8 T cells in ankylosing spondylitis (dated by TCRdb to about 2017). Summary of the overall study and its limitations: Blood from ankylosing spondylitis patients appeared to be characterized by a TCR beta motif made up of several highly homologous amino acid variants.

Library preparation used 5' RACE. The sequencer was an Illumina HiSeq 2500. Through fastp at Q25 and MiXCR, TCRdb rebuilt clones from the public reads, retaining in-frame beta chains. Each CDR3 protein appears once, grouped with its most common genes and DNA. This sample is represented by about 540,000 distinct CDR3 sequences; more than 9.5% of them were singletons. Under 7.5% of the sample rests with the top ten. The antigens of these receptors remain unknown. The specimen was blood, either unsorted or a sorted T cell fraction (not recorded which). The receptors originated from a male donor with ankylosing spondylitis.

J is TRBJ2-5 and V is TRBV24-1; maybe TRBD2 (6 bases). CDR1 and CDR2 from the germline V gene are KGHDR and SFDVKD. The CDR3 has 14 residues. The ends were cut back, 3 bases at V and 4 bases at J, with 11 bases in the middle. CDR3: CATSDPSSAETQYF. CDR3 nucleotides: TGTGCCACCAGTGATCCCTCTAGCGCAGAGACCCAGTACTTC.

This rearrangement joins TRBV3-1 to TRBJ2-7; D gene ambiguous. CDR1 LGHDT and CDR2 YNNKEL come from the germline V gene (reference sequence). V gave up 5 bases and J gave up 10 bases, with 18 bases separating them. The CDR3 contains 13 residues. CDR3 sequence reads: CASSGDVSSLQYF. CDR3 bases: TGTGCCAGCAGCGGGGATGTCAGTTCCCTCCAGTACTTC.

This chain links TRBV20-1 with TRBJ2-5, with D uncertain. Trimming took 6 bases from V and 0 from J, leaving 8 bases between them. The CDR3 contains 12 residues. Germline lookup yields CDR1 DFQATT and CDR2 SNEGSKA (reference sequence). CDR3 region: CSANSNQETQYF. The CDR3 region has the DNA TGCAGTGCGAACAGCAACCAAGAGACCCAGTACTTC.

The sample holds a few counts of this clonotype. V and J are TRBV5-1 and TRBJ2-1; the match to TRBD2 covers 14 bases. The CDR3 extends over 19 amino acids. Germline loops: CDR1 SGHRS, CDR2 YFSETQ. Trimming took 6 bases from V and 3 from J; bases not matched to a gene: 14. The CDR3 loop is CASNYAGLAGEVGYNEQFF. Written as DNA, the CDR3 is TGCGCCAGCAACTACGCGGGACTAGCGGGAGAAGTGGGCTACAATGAGCAGTTCTTC.

This clonotype occurred many times. CDR3 DNA: TGCAGCGCTGGGGGAGTGAACACTGAAGCTTTCTTT. Its translation: CSAGGVNTEAFF. The chain carries TRBV29-1 and TRBJ1-1, with D possibly being TRBD1 (5 bases). Germline V gene lookup returns CDR1 SQVTM and CDR2 ANQGSEA. Trimming left V 7 bases short and J 0 bases short, with 9 bases between. The CDR3 sequence is 12 residues long.

The chain recombines TRBV29-1 with TRBJ2-3; D gene uncertain. The germline gives CDR1 SQVTM, CDR2 ANQGSEA. The germline V and J ends were trimmed by 0 bases and 5 bases, with 6 bases remaining between them. The CDR3 runs 12 residues. In DNA form, the CDR3 reads TGCAGCGTTGAAGACCGGAAAGATACGCAGTATTTT. Encoded protein: CSVEDRKDTQYF.

The rearrangement uses TRBV20-1 and TRBJ2-5, with D possibly called TRBD1 or TRBD2 (5 bases each). With 6 bases removed from V and 5 bases from J, the gap between germline ends came to 16 bases. CDR3 length equals 13 residues. Germline CDR1 DFQATT, CDR2 SNEGSKA (reference sequence). The CDR3 is CSAPPAGSETQYF. The DNA for the CDR3 is TGCAGTGCCCCGCCGGCAGGGAGCGAGACCCAGTACTTC.

This clonotype has just a few counts. This chain links TRBV2 with TRBJ2-7; 8 nucleotides align to TRBD2. Germline-derived CDR1 and CDR2 are SNHLY and FYNNEI. This CDR3 comprises 12 residues. The CDR3 reads CATHKHASAGVV. The CDR3 DNA follows: TGTGCCACCCATAAACATGCCTCAGCGGGAGTTGTC.

This clonotype was seen more than once but under ten times. This chain uses TRBV6-4 with TRBJ2-1; 7 bases are a match to TRBD2. Germline CDR1 MRHNA, CDR2 SNTAGT. V was clipped by 1 base and J by 5 bases; unmatched bases: 5. The CDR3 loop spans 15 amino acids. The CDR3 loop is CASSDLGGDHNEQFF. CDR3 nucleotide sequence: TGTGCCAGCAGTGACTTGGGGGGGGACCACAATGAGCAGTTCTTC.

This clonotype has just a few counts. The CDR3 spells CASSFRGKHNEQFF. The CDR3, as DNA: TGTGCCAGCAGTTTTAGAGGGAAGCACAATGAGCAGTTCTTC. The V gene is TRBV12-3 or TRBV12-4, the J gene TRBJ2-1; possibly TRBD2 for D (5 bases). V dropped 3 bases and J dropped 5 bases, with 11 bases sitting between them. The CDR3 is made up of 14 amino acids.

CDR3 amino acids: CAWSVPGGPQYF. CDR3 nucleotides: TGTGCCTGGAGTGTACCGGGGGGTCCCCAGTACTTC. The chain uses TRBV30 and TRBJ2-5; 7 bases agree with TRBD2. The CDR3 length is 12 residues. With 0 bases clipped from V and 9 bases from J, the junction kept 4 bases outside the gene matches. CDR1 and CDR2 (germline): GTSNPN, SVGIG (reference sequence).

This rearrangement joins TRBV5-1 to TRBJ2-3; a possible D gene is TRBD2 (7 bases). There are 16 residues in the CDR3. V lost 4 bases and J lost 3, with 18 bases in between. Germline V gene data show CDR1 as SGHRS and CDR2 as YFSETQ. This CDR3 is CASSLTGRGRTDTQYF. In nucleotides, the CDR3 is TGCGCCAGCAGCCTGACTGGGAGGGGGAGAACAGATACGCAGTATTTT.

The chain has TRBV20-1 and TRBJ2-3; D ambiguous. The CDR3 is 12 residues long. V was cut by 6 bases and J by 4 bases, with 11 bases left in between. Germline V gives CDR1 DFQATT, CDR2 SNEGSKA (reference sequence). CDR3 sequence (DNA): TGCAGTGCGGATCGACACTCAGATACGCAGTATTTT. Its translation is CSADRHSDTQYF.

Only a few counts were recorded for this clonotype. J is TRBJ2-7 and V is TRBV13; 7 nucleotides line up with TRBD1. V was pared by 3 bases and J by 6 bases, with 5 bases of the junction left unmatched. This CDR3 is 13 amino acids long. CDR1 and CDR2 from the germline V gene are PRHDT and FYEKMQ (reference sequence). CDR3 sequence (DNA): TGTGCCAGCAGCTTGACAGGGAAATCCGAGCAGTACGTC. Amino acids: CASSLTGKSEQYV.

This chain connects TRBV20-1 to TRBJ1-2; D gene ambiguous. The germline V gene encodes CDR1 DFQATT and CDR2 SNEGSKA (reference sequence). V was shortened by 6 bases and J by 4 bases, with 15 bases between the two germline ends. The CDR3 runs 13 residues. The CDR3 region is CSAPDANAYGYTF. The CDR3 region has the DNA TGCAGTGCCCCAGACGCAAATGCCTATGGCTACACCTTC.

This clonotype was recorded many times. The chain recombines TRBV15 with TRBJ2-1; no clear D gene. CDR1 and CDR2 (germline): LNHNV, YYDKDF (reference sequence). V was shortened by 1 base and J by 8 bases, with 15 bases between the two germline ends. This CDR3 has 15 residues. The CDR3: CATSRVGRRADEQFF. The CDR3 bases are TGTGCCACCAGCAGAGTTGGCCGACGCGCCGATGAGCAGTTCTTC.

The chain combines TRBV5-1 with TRBJ2-5; D is tentatively TRBD1 or TRBD2 (6 bases each). With 0 bases removed from V and 1 base from J, the gap between germline ends came to 13 bases. The CDR3 totals 16 residues. CDR1 is SGHRS and CDR2 is YFSETQ in the germline V gene. CDR3 coding DNA: TGCGCCAGCAGCTTGGTGTCCGGGGGCCGCCAAGAGACCCAGTACTTC. Translating it yields CASSLVSGGRQETQYF.

A few counts support this clonotype. The V call is TRBV4-2, the J call TRBJ2-2, with TRBD2 identical over 11 bases. The CDR3 extends over 16 amino acids. V was clipped by 5 bases and J by 7 bases; unmatched bases: 9. The germline CDR1 and CDR2 sequences are LGHNA and YNFKEQ. In DNA form, the CDR3 reads TGTGCCAGCAGCGGGGAACTAGCGGGAGTTGGCGGGGAGCTGTTTTTT. This gives the protein CASSGELAGVGGELFF.

This rearrangement joins TRBV15 to TRBJ1-1; no clear D. The germline CDR1 and CDR2 sequences are LNHNV and YYDKDF (reference sequence). The V gene lost 0 bases and the J gene lost 12 bases, with 11 bases spanning the gap. The CDR3 covers 12 residues. The CDR3: CATSRDSRRPFF. The CDR3 region has the DNA TGTGCCACCAGCAGAGACAGTAGAAGGCCTTTCTTT.

About this clonotype itself: Being one base from a much bigger clone, this may be a read error. The genes are TRBV12-3 or TRBV12-4 and TRBJ1-1, with unresolved D. This CDR3 spans 14 amino acids. The CDR3, as DNA: TGTGCCAGCAGTTCATCTCGGACTGACACTGAAGCTTACTTT. Residues: CASSSSRTDTEAYF.

Only a few counts were recorded for this clonotype. The chain joins TRBV7-9 to TRBJ1-5; D unclear. V was pared by 5 bases and J by 4 bases, with 18 bases between. Germline CDR1 SEHNR, CDR2 FQNEAQ (reference sequence). The CDR3 spans 16 residues. The CDR3 region is CASSRGSSTRNQPQHF. CDR3 DNA: TGTGCCAGCAGCCGAGGGTCGTCGACGAGGAATCAGCCCCAGCATTTT.

The V gene is TRBV20-1, the J gene TRBJ2-3; 8 bases fit TRBD1. The germline V gene has CDR1 DFQATT and CDR2 SNEGSKA (reference sequence). J was trimmed by 5 bases and V by 5 bases; bases with no gene match: 12. The CDR3 length is 15 residues. The DNA for the CDR3 is TGCAGTGCTGGAAACCGGGACAGGATCCAAGATACGCAGTATTTT. Its protein is CSAGNRDRIQDTQYF.

The V call is TRBV12-3 or TRBV12-4, the J call TRBJ1-1; D not resolved. The CDR3 loop spans 15 amino acids. Trimming took off 2 bases at V and 1 base at J, with 11 bases between the two ends. The CDR3 loop reads CASSLYSDRNTEAFF. The DNA of the CDR3 is TGTGCCAGCAGTTTATATTCAGATAGGAACACTGAAGCTTTCTTT.

The sample holds a few counts of this clonotype. The chain uses TRBV11-2 and TRBJ2-7; TRBD2 agrees at 7 bases. CDR3 length equals 15 residues. After removal of 4 bases from V and 4 bases from J, the junction contained 10 bases not matched to a gene. Germline V gives CDR1 SGHAT, CDR2 FQNNGV. CDR3 loop: CASSWDGGREYEQYF. The CDR3 DNA reads TGTGCCAGCAGCTGGGACGGGGGGAGGGAGTACGAGCAGTACTTC.

This clonotype was seen a handful of times. The chain employs TRBV5-1 and TRBJ1-2; D remains ambiguous. The CDR3 length is 13 residues. V was trimmed by 6 bases and J by 5 bases, leaving 14 bases between them. Germline lookup yields CDR1 SGHRS and CDR2 YFSETQ. Here the CDR3 DNA reads TGCGCCAGCACCCAAACACCGGATTATGGCTACACCTTC. Translation: CASTQTPDYGYTF.